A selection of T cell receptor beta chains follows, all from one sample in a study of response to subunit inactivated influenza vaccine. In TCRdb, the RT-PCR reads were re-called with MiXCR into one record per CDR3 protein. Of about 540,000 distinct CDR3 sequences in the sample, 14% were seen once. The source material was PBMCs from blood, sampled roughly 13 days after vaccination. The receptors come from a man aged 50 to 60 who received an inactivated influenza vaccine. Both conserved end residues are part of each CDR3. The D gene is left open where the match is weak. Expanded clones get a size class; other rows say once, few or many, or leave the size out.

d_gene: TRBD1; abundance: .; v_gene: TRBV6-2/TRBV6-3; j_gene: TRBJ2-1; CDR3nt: TGTGCCAGCAGCGCCGGGACAGGGAATGGCGAGCAGTTCTTC; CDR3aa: CASSAGTGNGEQFF
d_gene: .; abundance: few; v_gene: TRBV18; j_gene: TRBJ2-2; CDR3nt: TGTGCCAGCTCACCACTTGGTCCCAGGACCTCACACACCGGGGAGCTGTTTTTT; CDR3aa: CASSPLGPRTSHTGELFF
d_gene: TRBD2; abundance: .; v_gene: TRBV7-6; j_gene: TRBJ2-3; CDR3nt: TGTGCCAGCAGCTTATTGGGGCGGGGGAAAACAGATACGCAGTATTTT; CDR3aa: CASSLLGRGKTDTQYF
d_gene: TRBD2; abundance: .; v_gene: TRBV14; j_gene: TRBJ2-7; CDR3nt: TGTGCCAGCAGCCAAGCAGCGGGAGTCTCCGCCTACGAGCAGTACTTC; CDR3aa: CASSQAAGVSAYEQYF
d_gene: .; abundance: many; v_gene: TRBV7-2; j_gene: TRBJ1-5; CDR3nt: TGTGCCAGCAGCTTAGTGGGGGCCAGGAATAGCAATCAGCCCCAGCATTTT; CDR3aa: CASSLVGARNSNQPQHF
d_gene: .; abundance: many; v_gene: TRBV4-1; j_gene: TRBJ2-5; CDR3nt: TGCGCCAGCATTTTACCCACGATGGAGGAGTCGACCCAAGAGACCCAGTACTTC; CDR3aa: CASILPTMEESTQETQYF
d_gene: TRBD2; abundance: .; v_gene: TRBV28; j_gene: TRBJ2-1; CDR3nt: TGTGCCAGCAGTTCACTAGCGGGGGGGCCCCTACATGAGCAGTTCTTC; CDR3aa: CASSSLAGGPLHEQFF
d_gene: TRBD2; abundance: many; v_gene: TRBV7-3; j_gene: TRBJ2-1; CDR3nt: TGTGCCAGCACAGATCGGCTAGCGGGAGGTCCTACCTTCTCCCCTGAATACAATGAGCAGTTCTTC; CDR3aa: CASTDRLAGGPTFSPEYNEQFF
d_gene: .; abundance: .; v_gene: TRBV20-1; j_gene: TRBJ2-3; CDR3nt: TGCAGTGCTAGAGATAAGTCAGCCACAGATACGCAGTATTTT; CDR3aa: CSARDKSATDTQYF
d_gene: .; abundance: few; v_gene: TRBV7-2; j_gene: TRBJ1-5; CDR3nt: TGTGCCAGCAGCCCGGGCCGGGCGTCGGCCCAGCATTTT; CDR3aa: CASSPGRASAQHF
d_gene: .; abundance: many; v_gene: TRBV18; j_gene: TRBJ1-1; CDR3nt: TGTGCCAGCTCACCACAGGTTAACACTGAAGCTTTCTTT; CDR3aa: CASSPQVNTEAFF
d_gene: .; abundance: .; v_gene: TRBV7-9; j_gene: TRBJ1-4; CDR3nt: TGTGCCAGCAGAAACGGGGGGGCTAGAAAACTGTTTTTT; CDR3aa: CASRNGGARKLFF
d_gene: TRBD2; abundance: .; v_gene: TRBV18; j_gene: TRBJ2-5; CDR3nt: TGTGCCACCAAGCGGGACCACCAAGAGGAGACCCAGTACTTC; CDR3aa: CATKRDHQEETQYF
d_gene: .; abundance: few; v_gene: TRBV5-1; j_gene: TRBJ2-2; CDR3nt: TGCGCCAGCAGAGGATTATACAGGGACCGAGCCACCGGGGAGCTGTTTTTT; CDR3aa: CASRGLYRDRATGELFF
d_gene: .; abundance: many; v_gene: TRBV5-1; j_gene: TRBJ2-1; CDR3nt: TGCGCCAGCAGCTTGAGTCTAGCCTCCTACAATGAGCAGTTCTTC; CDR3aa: CASSLSLASYNEQFF
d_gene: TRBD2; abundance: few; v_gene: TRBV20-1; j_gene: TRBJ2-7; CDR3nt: TGCAGTGCTGACTCCACTAGCGGGATATCCTACGAGCAGTACTTC; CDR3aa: CSADSTSGISYEQYF
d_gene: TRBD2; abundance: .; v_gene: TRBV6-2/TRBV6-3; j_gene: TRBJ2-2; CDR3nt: TGTGCCAGCAGTTACTCGATCGCGGGAGGGAACACCGGGGAGCTGTTTTTT; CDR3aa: CASSYSIAGGNTGELFF
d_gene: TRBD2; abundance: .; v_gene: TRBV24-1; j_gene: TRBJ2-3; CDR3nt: TGTGCCACCAGTGAAGGGACTAGCGGGGGGCCAACGCAGTATTTT; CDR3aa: CATSEGTSGGPTQYF
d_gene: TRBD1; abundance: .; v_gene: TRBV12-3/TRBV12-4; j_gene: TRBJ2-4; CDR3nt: TGTGCCAGCAGACGGACAGGGACACTAGCCAAAAACATTCAGTACTTC; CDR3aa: CASRRTGTLAKNIQYF
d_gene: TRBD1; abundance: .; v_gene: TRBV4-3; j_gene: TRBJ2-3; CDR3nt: TGCGCCAGCAGCCAAGCTGGGACAGGGCGGGGAGATACGCAGTATTTT; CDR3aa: CASSQAGTGRGDTQYF
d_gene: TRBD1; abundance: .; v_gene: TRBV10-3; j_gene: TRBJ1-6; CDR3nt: TGTGCCATCAGTGGGGCAGGGGGGAATTCACCCCTCCACTTT; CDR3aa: CAISGAGGNSPLHF
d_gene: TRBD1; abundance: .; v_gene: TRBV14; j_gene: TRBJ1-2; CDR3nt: TGTGCCAGCAGCCAAAGGTCCCGGGACAGATATGGCTACACCTTC; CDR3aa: CASSQRSRDRYGYTF
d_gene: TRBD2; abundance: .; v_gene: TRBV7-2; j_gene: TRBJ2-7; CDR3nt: TGTGCCAGCAGTCGCGGGGGGTTCCAATCCTACGAGCAGTACTTC; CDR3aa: CASSRGGFQSYEQYF
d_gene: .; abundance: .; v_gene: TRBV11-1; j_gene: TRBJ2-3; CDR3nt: TGTGCCAGCAGCACCCGCCTAGACGGGGCAGATACGCAGTATTTT; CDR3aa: CASSTRLDGADTQYF
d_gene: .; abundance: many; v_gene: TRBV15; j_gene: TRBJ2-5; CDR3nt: TGTGCCACCAGCAACAGGGGAGGCCAAGAGACCCAGTACTTC; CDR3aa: CATSNRGGQETQYF
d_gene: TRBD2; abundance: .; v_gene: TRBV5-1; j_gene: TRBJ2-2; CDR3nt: TGCGCCAGCAGCTTGGGGACTAGCAGCACCGGGGAGCTGTTTTTT; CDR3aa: CASSLGTSSTGELFF
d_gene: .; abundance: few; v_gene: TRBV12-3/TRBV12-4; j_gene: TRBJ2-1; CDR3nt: TGTGCCAGCAAGAATGGTGGGGAAAGCCGGATTTACAATGAGCAGTTCTTC; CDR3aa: CASKNGGESRIYNEQFF
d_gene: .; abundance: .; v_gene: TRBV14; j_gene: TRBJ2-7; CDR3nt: TGTGCCAGCAGCCAAGATCTTTCAGGACCTACCTACGAGCAGTACTTC; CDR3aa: CASSQDLSGPTYEQYF
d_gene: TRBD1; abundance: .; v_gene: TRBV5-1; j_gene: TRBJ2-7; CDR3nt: TGCGCCAGCAGCTCGGACAGGGGGCCCACCTACGAGCAGTACTTC; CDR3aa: CASSSDRGPTYEQYF
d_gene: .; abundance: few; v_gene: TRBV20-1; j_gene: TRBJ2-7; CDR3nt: TGCAGTGCTAGGGGGATGAGGGGTGGAGAGCAGTACTTC; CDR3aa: CSARGMRGGEQYF
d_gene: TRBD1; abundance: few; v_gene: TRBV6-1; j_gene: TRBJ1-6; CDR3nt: TGTGCCAGCAGGCGACAGGGATCCTATAATTCACCCCTCCACTTT; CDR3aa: CASRRQGSYNSPLHF
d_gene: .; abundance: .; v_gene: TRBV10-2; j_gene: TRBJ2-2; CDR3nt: TGCGCCAGCAGACTCCCAGACAGGAACACCGGGGAGCTGTTTTTT; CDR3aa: CASRLPDRNTGELFF
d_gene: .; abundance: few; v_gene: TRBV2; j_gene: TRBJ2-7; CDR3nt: TGTGCCAGCAGTGAAAGGGTAAGCTCCTACGAGCAGTACTTC; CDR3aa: CASSERVSSYEQYF
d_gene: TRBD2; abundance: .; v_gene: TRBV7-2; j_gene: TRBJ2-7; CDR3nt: TGTGCCAGCAGCTCCTCACTAGCGGGAGGAACCTACGAGCAGTACTTC; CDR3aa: CASSSSLAGGTYEQYF
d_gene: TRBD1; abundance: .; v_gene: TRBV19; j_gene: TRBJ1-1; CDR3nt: TGTGCCAGTAGTGCGACCGGGACAGGGCGATCTGAAGCTTTCTTT; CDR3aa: CASSATGTGRSEAFF
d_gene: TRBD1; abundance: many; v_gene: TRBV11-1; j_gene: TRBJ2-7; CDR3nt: TGTGCCAGCAGCGCCGGACAGGGGCGCTTTGAGGCACTTTACGAGCAGTACTTC; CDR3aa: CASSAGQGRFEALYEQYF
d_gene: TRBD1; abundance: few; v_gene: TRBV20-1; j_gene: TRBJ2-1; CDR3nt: TGCAGTGCTAGGGATCCGGGACAGGGATCCTACAATGAGCAGTTCTTC; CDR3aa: CSARDPGQGSYNEQFF
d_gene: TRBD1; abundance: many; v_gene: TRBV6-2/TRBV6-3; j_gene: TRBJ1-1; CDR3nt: TGTGCCAGCACTAGTTACAGGGGGCCTTCTATGAACACTGAAGCTTTCTTT; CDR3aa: CASTSYRGPSMNTEAFF
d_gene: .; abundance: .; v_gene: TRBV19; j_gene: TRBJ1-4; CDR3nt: TGTGCCAGCGTCCATTGGGCTACGGGCAGCGAAAAACTGTTTTTT; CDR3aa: CASVHWATGSEKLFF
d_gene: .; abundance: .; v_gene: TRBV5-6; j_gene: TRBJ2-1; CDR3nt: TGTGCCAGCAGCTTTGGGGTATGGGTCAATGAGCAGTTCTTC; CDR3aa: CASSFGVWVNEQFF
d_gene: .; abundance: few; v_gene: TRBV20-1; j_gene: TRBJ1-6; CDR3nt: TGCAGTGCTAGAGCTGGGGGAGACGGATCACCCCTCCACTTT; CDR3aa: CSARAGGDGSPLHF
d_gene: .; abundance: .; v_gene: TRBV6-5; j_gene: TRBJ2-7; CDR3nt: TGTGCCAGCAGTTACCTGGGTGGGGACGAATACGAGCAGTACTTC; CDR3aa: CASSYLGGDEYEQYF
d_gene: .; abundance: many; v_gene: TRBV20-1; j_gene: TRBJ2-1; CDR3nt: TGCAGTGCTACCCAGCCTGGGGATGAGCAGTTCTTC; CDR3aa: CSATQPGDEQFF